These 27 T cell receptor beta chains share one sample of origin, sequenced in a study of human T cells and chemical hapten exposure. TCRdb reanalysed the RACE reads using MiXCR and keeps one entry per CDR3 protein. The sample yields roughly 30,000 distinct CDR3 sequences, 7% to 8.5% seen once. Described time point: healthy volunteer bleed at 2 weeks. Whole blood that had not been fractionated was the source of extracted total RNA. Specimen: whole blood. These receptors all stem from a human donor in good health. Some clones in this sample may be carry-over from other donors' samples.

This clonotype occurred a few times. This chain's CDR3 is CASRAGWKYGYTF. The CDR3 DNA follows: TGTGCCAGCAGAGCGGGTTGGAAATATGGCTACACCTTC. The chain carries TRBV6-2 or TRBV6-3 and TRBJ1-2; D is undetermined. The CDR3 extends over 13 amino acids. Per germline, CDR1 MNHEY and CDR2 SVGEGT. V was pared by 6 bases and J by 5 bases, with 13 bases between.

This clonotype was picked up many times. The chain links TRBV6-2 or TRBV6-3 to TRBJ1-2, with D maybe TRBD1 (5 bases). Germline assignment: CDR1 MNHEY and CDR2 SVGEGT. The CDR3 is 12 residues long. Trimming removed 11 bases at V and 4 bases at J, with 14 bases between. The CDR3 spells CASQRDGYGYTF. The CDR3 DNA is TGTGCCTCACAGAGGGACGGCTATGGCTACACCTTC.

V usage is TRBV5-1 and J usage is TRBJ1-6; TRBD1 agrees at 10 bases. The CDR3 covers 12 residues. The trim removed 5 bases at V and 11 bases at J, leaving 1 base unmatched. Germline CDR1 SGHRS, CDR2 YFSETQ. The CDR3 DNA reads TGCGCCAGCAGGGGACAGGGGACACCCCTCCACTTT. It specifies CASRGQGTPLHF.

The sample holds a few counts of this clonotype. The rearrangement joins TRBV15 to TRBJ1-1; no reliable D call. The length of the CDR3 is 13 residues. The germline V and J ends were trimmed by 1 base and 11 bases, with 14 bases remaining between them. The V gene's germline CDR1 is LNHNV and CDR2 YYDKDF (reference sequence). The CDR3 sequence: CATSRVEGHAAFF. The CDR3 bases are TGTGCCACCAGCAGAGTAGAGGGCCATGCGGCTTTCTTT.

CDR3 sequence (DNA): TGCAGCGCAGAGACGGACGGAACTGAAGCTTTCTTT. Protein product: CSAETDGTEAFF. The chain links TRBV29-1 to TRBJ1-1; D is ambiguous. This CDR3 has 12 residues. CDR1 and CDR2 (germline): SQVTM, ANQGSEA. V lost 7 bases and J lost 5, with 14 bases in between.

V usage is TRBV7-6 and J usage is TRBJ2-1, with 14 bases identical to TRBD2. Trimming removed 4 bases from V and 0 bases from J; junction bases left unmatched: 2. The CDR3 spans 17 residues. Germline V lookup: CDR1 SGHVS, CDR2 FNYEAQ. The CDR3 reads CASSSGLAGVSYNEQFF. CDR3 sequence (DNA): TGTGCCAGCAGCTCGGGACTAGCGGGGGTCTCCTACAATGAGCAGTTCTTC.

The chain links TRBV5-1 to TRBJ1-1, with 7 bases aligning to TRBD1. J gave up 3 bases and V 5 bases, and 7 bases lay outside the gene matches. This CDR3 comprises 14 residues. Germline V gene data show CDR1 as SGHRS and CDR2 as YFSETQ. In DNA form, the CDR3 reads TGCGCCAGCAGGGCAGGGGGTTTCGACACTGAAGCTTTCTTT. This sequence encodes CASRAGGFDTEAFF.

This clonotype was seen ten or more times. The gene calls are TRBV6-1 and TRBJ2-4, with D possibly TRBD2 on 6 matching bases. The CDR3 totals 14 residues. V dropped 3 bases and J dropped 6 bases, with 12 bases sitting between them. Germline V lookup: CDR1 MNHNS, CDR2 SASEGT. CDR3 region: CASSEAVAVNIQYF. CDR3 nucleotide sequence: TGTGCCAGCAGTGAGGCAGTAGCGGTAAACATTCAGTACTTC.

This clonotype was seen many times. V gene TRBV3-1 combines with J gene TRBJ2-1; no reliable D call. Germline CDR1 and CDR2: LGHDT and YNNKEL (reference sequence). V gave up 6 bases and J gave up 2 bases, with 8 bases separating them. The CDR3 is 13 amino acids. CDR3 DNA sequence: TGTGCCAGCAGTATACGAGCCTACAATGAGCAGTTCTTC. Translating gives CASSIRAYNEQFF.

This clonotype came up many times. The CDR3 reads CSANAGTGLQPQHF. CDR3 nucleotide sequence: TGCAGTGCTAACGCCGGGACAGGGCTTCAGCCCCAGCATTTT. The chain has TRBV20-1 and TRBJ1-5; 9 nucleotides align to TRBD1. CDR1 and CDR2 (germline): DFQATT, SNEGSKA (reference sequence). CDR3 length: 14 residues. Trimming removed 4 bases from V and 6 bases from J; junction bases left unmatched: 7.

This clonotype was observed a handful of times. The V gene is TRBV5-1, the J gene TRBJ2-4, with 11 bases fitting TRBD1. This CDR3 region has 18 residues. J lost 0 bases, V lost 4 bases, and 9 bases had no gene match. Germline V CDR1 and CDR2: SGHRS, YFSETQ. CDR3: CASSRDRGKPQAKNIQYF. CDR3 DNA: TGCGCCAGCAGCCGGGACAGGGGGAAGCCGCAAGCCAAAAACATTCAGTACTTC.

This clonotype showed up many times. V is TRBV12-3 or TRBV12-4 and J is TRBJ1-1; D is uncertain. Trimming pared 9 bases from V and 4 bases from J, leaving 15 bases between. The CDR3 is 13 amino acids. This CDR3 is CASNQTGTTEAFF. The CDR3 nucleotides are TGTGCCAGTAATCAGACTGGAACCACTGAAGCTTTCTTT.

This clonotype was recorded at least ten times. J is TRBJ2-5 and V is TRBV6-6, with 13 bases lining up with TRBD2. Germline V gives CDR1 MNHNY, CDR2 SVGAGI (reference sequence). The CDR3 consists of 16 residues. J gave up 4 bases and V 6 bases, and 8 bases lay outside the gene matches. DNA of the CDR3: TGTGCCAGCAGCCAAACTAGCGGGGGGGCCAGAGAGACCCAGTACTTC. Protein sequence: CASSQTSGGARETQYF.

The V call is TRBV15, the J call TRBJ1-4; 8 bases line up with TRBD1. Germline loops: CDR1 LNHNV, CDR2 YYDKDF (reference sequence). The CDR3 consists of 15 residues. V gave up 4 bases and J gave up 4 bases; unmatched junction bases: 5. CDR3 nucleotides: TGTGCCACCAGCACTGAGACAGGGGTTAATGAAAAACTGTTTTTT. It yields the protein CATSTETGVNEKLFF.

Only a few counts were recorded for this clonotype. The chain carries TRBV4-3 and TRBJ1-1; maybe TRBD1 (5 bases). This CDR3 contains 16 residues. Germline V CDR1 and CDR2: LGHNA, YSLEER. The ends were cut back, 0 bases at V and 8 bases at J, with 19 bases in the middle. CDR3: CASSQDLMGAGTEAFF. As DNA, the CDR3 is TGCGCCAGCAGCCAAGATCTGATGGGCGCGGGGACCGAAGCTTTCTTT.

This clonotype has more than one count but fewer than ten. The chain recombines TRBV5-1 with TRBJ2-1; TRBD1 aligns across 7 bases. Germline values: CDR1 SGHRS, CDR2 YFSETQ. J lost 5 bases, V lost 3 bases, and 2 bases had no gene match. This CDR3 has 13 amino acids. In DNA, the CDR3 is TGCGCCAGCAGCTGGGGGACAGACAATGAGCAGTTCTTC. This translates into CASSWGTDNEQFF.

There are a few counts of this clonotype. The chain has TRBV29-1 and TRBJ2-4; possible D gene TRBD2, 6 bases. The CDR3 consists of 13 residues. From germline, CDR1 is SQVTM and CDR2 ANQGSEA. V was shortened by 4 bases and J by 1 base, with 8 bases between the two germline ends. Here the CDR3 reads CSVAGGAKNIQYF. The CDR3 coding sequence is TGCAGCGTTGCTGGAGGGGCCAAAAACATTCAGTACTTC.

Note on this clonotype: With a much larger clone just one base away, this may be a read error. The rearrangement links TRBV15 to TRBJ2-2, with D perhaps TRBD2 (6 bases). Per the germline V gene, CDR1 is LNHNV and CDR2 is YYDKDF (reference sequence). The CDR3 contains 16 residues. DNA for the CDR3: TGTGCCATCAGCAGGTTCACGGGGGAGAACACCGGGGAGCTGTTTTTT. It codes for CAISRFTGENTGELFF.

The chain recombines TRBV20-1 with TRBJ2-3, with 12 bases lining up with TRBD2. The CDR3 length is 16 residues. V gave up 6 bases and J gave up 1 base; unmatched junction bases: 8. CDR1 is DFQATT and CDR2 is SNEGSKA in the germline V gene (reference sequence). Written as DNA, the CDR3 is TGCAGTGCAAATTACGGACTAGCGGGGCGCACAGATACGCAGTATTTT. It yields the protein CSANYGLAGRTDTQYF.

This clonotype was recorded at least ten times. The DNA of the CDR3 is TGTGCCAGCAGTGAAGGGTTAGTGAGGGGCGCGTACGAGCAGTACTTC. Amino acids: CASSEGLVRGAYEQYF. The V and J genes are TRBV6-1 and TRBJ2-7; D tentatively reads TRBD1 or TRBD2 (5 bases each). CDR1 MNHNS and CDR2 SASEGT come from the germline V gene. This CDR3 is 16 amino acids long. Trimming shortened V by 1 base and J by 4 bases, and 17 bases separated the two germline ends.

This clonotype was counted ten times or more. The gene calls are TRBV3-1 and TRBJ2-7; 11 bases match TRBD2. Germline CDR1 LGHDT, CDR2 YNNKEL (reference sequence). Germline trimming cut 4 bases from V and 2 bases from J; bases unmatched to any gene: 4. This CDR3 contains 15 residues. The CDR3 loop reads CASSPRLAGPYEQYF. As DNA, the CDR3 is TGTGCCAGCAGCCCGCGACTAGCGGGGCCCTACGAGCAGTACTTC.

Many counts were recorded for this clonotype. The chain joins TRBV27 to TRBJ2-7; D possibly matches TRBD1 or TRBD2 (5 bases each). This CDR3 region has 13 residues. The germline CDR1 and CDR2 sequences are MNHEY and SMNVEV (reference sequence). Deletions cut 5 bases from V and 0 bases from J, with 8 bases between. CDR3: CASSTGTSYEQYF. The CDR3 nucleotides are TGTGCCAGCAGTACCGGGACCTCCTACGAGCAGTACTTC.

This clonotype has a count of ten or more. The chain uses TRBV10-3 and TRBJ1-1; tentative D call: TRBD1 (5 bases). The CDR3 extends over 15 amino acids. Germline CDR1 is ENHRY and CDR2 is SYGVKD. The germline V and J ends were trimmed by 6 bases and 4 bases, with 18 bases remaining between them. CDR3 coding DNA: TGTGCCATCAGGGGACGCCAGGGTGGAACCACTGAAGCTTTCTTT. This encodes CAIRGRQGGTTEAFF.

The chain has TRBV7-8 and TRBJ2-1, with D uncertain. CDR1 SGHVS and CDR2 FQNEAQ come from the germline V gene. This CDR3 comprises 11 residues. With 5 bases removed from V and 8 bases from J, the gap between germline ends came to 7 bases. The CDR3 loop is CASSPSYEQFF. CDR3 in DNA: TGTGCCAGCAGCCCATCATATGAGCAGTTCTTC.

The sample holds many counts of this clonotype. As DNA, the CDR3 is TGCGCCAGCAGCTTGGTAGCGGGGGGAACGAACACCGGGGAGCTGTTTTTT. It codes for CASSLVAGGTNTGELFF. The rearrangement uses TRBV5-1 and TRBJ2-2; 10 nucleotides match TRBD2. V dropped 0 bases and J dropped 0; count of bases not matched to a gene: 2. Per the germline V gene, CDR1 is SGHRS and CDR2 is YFSETQ. This CDR3 region has 17 residues.

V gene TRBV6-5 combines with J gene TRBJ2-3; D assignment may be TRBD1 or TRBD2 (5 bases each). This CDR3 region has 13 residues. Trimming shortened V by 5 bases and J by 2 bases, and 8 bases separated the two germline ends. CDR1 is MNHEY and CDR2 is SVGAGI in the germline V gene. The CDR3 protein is CASSGTATDTQYF. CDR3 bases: TGTGCCAGCAGTGGGACGGCCACAGATACGCAGTATTTT.

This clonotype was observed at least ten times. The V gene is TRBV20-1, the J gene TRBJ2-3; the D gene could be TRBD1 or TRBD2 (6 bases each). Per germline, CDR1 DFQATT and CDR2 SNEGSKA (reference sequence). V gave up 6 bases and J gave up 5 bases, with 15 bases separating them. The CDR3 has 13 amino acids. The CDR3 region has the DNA TGCAGTGCCCCCCCGGGGGCTGTAGATACGCAGTATTTT. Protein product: CSAPPGAVDTQYF.